A single sample is the source of the 16 T cell receptor beta chains below, sequenced in a study of regulatory T cells in long-lasting Graves disease (TCRdb year 2021). The time point label here, explained by the study, means: persistent/refractory GD, antithyroid drugs over 5 years with positive TRAb. For both TCR sequencing and RNA sequencing, RNA was extracted from PBMCs in TRIzol. Receptor libraries were prepared by multiplex PCR. Sequencing relied on an Illumina HiSeq 4000. To build TCR beta libraries, CDR3 regions were amplified by Arm-PCR using iRepertoire HTBI primers. The public reads were reanalyzed by TCRdb: fastp trimming at Q25, MiXCR alignment, in-frame beta chains only. Each CDR3 protein gets just one entry, which takes the most common genes and DNA from the rows behind it. The sample table contains roughly 360,000 distinct CDR3 sequences; only one count was recorded for roughly 24% of them. The ten largest clones add up to 25% to 35% of the sample.

This material consisted of peripheral blood mononuclear cells (PBMCs), taken when the disease was refractory, from a patient treated with antithyroid drugs. All receptors derive from a middle-aged woman with Graves disease. Donor details come from another sample of the same person, matched by shared clones.

This clonotype appeared a single time. The genes are TRBV29-1 and TRBJ2-1, with D possibly matching TRBD1 (6 bases). This CDR3 is built from 12 residues. Germline CDR1 is SQVTM and CDR2 is ANQGSEA. The V end was cut by 8 bases, the J end by 7 bases, with 15 bases between. The CDR3: CSFGQSSNEQFF. In DNA, the CDR3 is TGCAGCTTTGGACAGTCCTCAAATGAGCAGTTCTTC.

This clonotype was recorded a few times. The chain employs TRBV6-1 and TRBJ1-5; D is possibly TRBD1 (6 bases). Deletions cut 5 bases from V and 2 bases from J, with 16 bases between. Germline V gene lookup returns CDR1 MNHNS and CDR2 SASEGT. The CDR3 length is 16 residues. This CDR3 reads CASSPPSGEGNQPQHF. CDR3 coding DNA: TGTGCCAGCAGTCCGCCGTCAGGGGAAGGCAATCAGCCCCAGCATTTT.

Note on this clonotype: A much larger clonotype is one base distant, so this may be a read error. V is TRBV6-2 or TRBV6-3 and J is TRBJ1-6; TRBD1 matches at 7 bases. The CDR3 extends over 15 amino acids. CDR1 is MNHEY and CDR2 is SVGEGT in the germline V gene. The CDR3 DNA reads TGTGCCGGCAGTTCCGGACAGGTCGAAAATTCACCCCTCCACTTT. This codes for CAGSSGQVENSPLHF.

This clonotype came up a few times. The chain carries TRBV7-2 and TRBJ2-5; 8 positions match TRBD2. CDR3 length equals 14 residues. CDR1 and CDR2 from the germline V gene are SGHTA and FQGNSA. After removal of 7 bases from V and 6 bases from J, the junction contained 10 bases not matched to a gene. The CDR3: CASTPTSDSQTQYF. The CDR3 DNA reads TGTGCCAGCACCCCGACTAGCGATAGTCAGACCCAGTACTTC.

This clonotype has a handful of counts. V is TRBV20-1 and J is TRBJ2-7; D is ambiguous. Germline CDR1 reads DFQATT; CDR2 reads SNEGSKA (reference sequence). CDR3 length equals 13 residues. V lost 1 base, J lost 5 bases, and 12 bases lay in between. This chain's CDR3 is CSARGPFYNEQYF. The CDR3 nucleotides read TGCAGTGCTAGAGGTCCCTTTTATAACGAGCAGTACTTC.

There are many counts of this clonotype. This rearrangement joins TRBV20-1 to TRBJ2-5, with D hard to call. Germline CDR1 is DFQATT and CDR2 is SNEGSKA (reference sequence). The CDR3 consists of 12 residues. Trimming removed 1 base at V and 2 bases at J, with 5 bases between. This CDR3 reads CSARARQETQYF. DNA for the CDR3: TGCAGTGCTAGAGCCAGACAAGAGACCCAGTACTTC.

Remarks on this clonotype: The CDR3 end shows no conserved phenylalanine or tryptophan, and so a read error is likely. The chain links TRBV12-3 or TRBV12-4 to TRBJ1-5; D gene unclear. Trimming cost V 3 bases and J 6 bases, with 3 bases left between them. The CDR3 length is 11 residues. CDR3 DNA sequence: TGTGCCAGCAGTTTTGGTCAGCCCCAGCATTCT. Translated: CASSFGQPQHS.

This clonotype was picked up many times. The CDR3 loop reads CASSLGGTGDGYTF. The CDR3 bases are TGCGCCAGCAGCTTGGGCGGGACAGGGGACGGCTACACCTTC. The chain links TRBV5-1 to TRBJ1-2; 10 bases line up with TRBD1. Trimming removed 0 bases from V and 8 bases from J; junction bases left unmatched: 4. The CDR3 contains 14 residues. The V gene's germline CDR1 is SGHRS and CDR2 YFSETQ.

This clonotype came up a few times. The rearrangement joins TRBV6-9 to TRBJ1-6; TRBD1 matches 11 bases. CDR1 is MNHGY, CDR2 SVAAGI, per germline. With 4 bases clipped from V and 2 bases from J, the junction kept 10 bases outside the gene matches. The CDR3 extends over 19 amino acids. Written as DNA, the CDR3 is TGTGCCAGCAGTTGGACAGGGGGCGTTCAATTCACCTATAATTCACCCCTCCACTTT. Encoded protein: CASSWTGGVQFTYNSPLHF.

J is TRBJ1-5 and V is TRBV20-1; 10 positions agree with TRBD1. The CDR3 is made up of 15 amino acids. V was pared by 4 bases and J by 7 bases, with 10 bases of the junction left unmatched. Looked up from germline, CDR1 is DFQATT and CDR2 is SNEGSKA (reference sequence). For the CDR3, the DNA is TGCAGTGCTAAACGTCCCGGGACAGGGGCCCAGCCCCAGCATTTT. Translated, it gives CSAKRPGTGAQPQHF.

This clonotype has only one observation. The chain combines TRBV6-4 with TRBJ2-3, with D tentatively TRBD2 (6 bases). Germline CDR1 MRHNA, CDR2 SNTAGT. CDR3 length equals 15 residues. Trimming removed 3 bases from V and 2 bases from J, with 12 bases in between. The CDR3 loop is CASSELAGDTDTQYF. CDR3 bases: TGTGCCAGCAGTGAACTAGCAGGAGACACAGATACGCAGTATTTT.

This clonotype showed up many times. The chain links TRBV2 to TRBJ1-6; no firm D call. Trimming took 5 bases from V and 7 from J, leaving 15 bases between them. This CDR3 has 15 residues. The germline V gene has CDR1 SNHLY and CDR2 FYNNEI. The DNA of the CDR3 is TGTGCCAGCAGTAGACCCGAAGTTAGGAATTCACCCCTCCACTTT. This encodes CASSRPEVRNSPLHF.

In this sample, this clonotype turned up many times. The rearrangement joins TRBV28 to TRBJ1-1, with 9 bases that match TRBD1. Germline assignment: CDR1 MDHEN and CDR2 SYDVKM. The trim removed 7 bases at V and 3 bases at J, leaving 6 bases unmatched. The CDR3 totals 14 residues. CDR3 bases: TGTGCCAGCACAGTACAGGGGGCGTACACTGAAGCTTTCTTT. This codes for CASTVQGAYTEAFF.

J is TRBJ1-5 and V is TRBV12-3 or TRBV12-4; TRBD1 agrees at 9 bases. The CDR3 runs to 13 residues. V lost 8 bases, J lost 6 bases, and 5 bases stayed unmatched. CDR3 in amino acids: CASLRQGGQPQHF. The CDR3 region has the DNA TGTGCCAGCCTCCGACAGGGGGGTCAGCCCCAGCATTTT.

The rearrangement joins TRBV28 to TRBJ2-2; 7 bases line up with TRBD2. The CDR3 is 16 amino acids. J gave up 3 bases and V 4 bases, and 8 bases lay outside the gene matches. The germline V gene encodes CDR1 MDHEN and CDR2 SYDVKM. CDR3 nucleotide sequence: TGTGCCAGCAGTTCCCCCGGGACTACACACACCGGGGAGCTGTTTTTT. Its protein is CASSSPGTTHTGELFF. Using reference TRBV28 and TRBJ2-2 for the parts outside the CDR3, the full variable domain is DVKVTQSSRYLVKRTGEKVFLECVQDMDHENMFWYRQDPGLGLRLIYFSYDVKMKEKGDIPEGYSVSREKKERFSLILESASTNQTSMYLCASSSPGTTHTGELFFGEGSRLTVL.

This clonotype was observed many times. The V and J genes are TRBV15 and TRBJ2-7; D unresolved. This CDR3 has 15 residues. With 0 bases removed from V and 0 bases from J, the gap between germline ends came to 9 bases. Germline loops: CDR1 LNHNV, CDR2 YYDKDF (reference sequence). This CDR3 is CATSREDASSYEQYF. CDR3 sequence (DNA): TGTGCCACCAGCAGAGAAGACGCATCCTCCTACGAGCAGTACTTC.